Only one count was recorded for the clone carrying this TCR beta chain. Its antigen is not identified. One end of the junction does not line up with germline, which may come from a read error. The V gene's germline CDR1 is MNHEY and CDR2 SVGAGI. The CDR3 covers 15 residues. These data originate in a study of cytomegalovirus exposure and HLA in healthy donors. About the study: Most donors, 81% of over 300 genotyped, fell in the Caucasian-associated ancestry cluster. Study-wide points: Using the classifier, cytomegalovirus status was reportedly diagnosed with high specificity and sensitivity.

The PCR was carried out with 60 Vbeta primers and 13 Jbeta primers. Assay: immunoSEQ multiplex PCR; the TCRdb copy retains only in-frame clones and omits some. The sample has approximately 190,000 clones, around four fifths seen once. Among the donors, all were healthy bone marrow donors. The sequencing sample was made of PBMCs. This TCR came from a woman aged 45-65 years in good health and CMV-seropositive. The J gene is TRBJ2-7, the V gene TRBV6-5; 12 positions match TRBD2. The CDR3 region is CASSTTGTSGLSAGF. Here the CDR3 DNA reads TGTGCCAGCAGTACAACCGGGACTAGCGGGCTATCCGCCGGCTTC.